These 15 T cell receptor beta chains were sequenced from one sample in a study of cytomegalovirus exposure and HLA in healthy donors. PCR was performed using 60 Vbeta and 13 Jbeta primers. Assay: immunoSEQ multiplex PCR; the TCRdb copy retains only in-frame clones and omits some. The sample lists 100,000 to 150,000 clones, around 77% occurring once. Source material: PBMCs. All receptors come from a human donor in good health.

The chain employs TRBV13 and TRBJ2-7, with TRBD2 as a possible D gene (6 bases). Germline V gene sequence: CDR1 PRHDT, CDR2 FYEKMQ (reference sequence). V lost 6 bases and J lost 2, with 14 bases in between. CDR3 length: 14 residues. CDR3 in amino acids: CASSYPGLAYEQYF. The CDR3 bases are TGTGCCAGCAGTTACCCGGGACTGGCCTACGAGCAGTACTTC.

This clone has ten or more counts. The genes are TRBV2 and TRBJ1-2, with 8 bases lining up with TRBD1. Germline-derived CDR1 and CDR2 are SNHLY and FYNNEI. Trimming took 0 bases from V and 4 from J; bases not matched to a gene: 4. The CDR3 loop spans 15 amino acids. CDR3 protein: CASSEAGTGVYGYTF. In DNA form, the CDR3 reads TGTGCCAGCAGTGAAGCTGGGACAGGAGTCTATGGCTACACCTTC.

This rearrangement joins TRBV18 to TRBJ2-2; D possibly corresponds to TRBD1 (6 bases). Trimming took off 4 bases at V and 6 bases at J, with 15 bases between the two ends. The CDR3 totals 15 residues. The germline CDR1 and CDR2 sequences are KGHSH and LQKENI. The CDR3: CASSQTTGLAGELFF. The CDR3 bases are TGTGCCAGCTCACAAACAACAGGGTTGGCCGGGGAGCTGTTTTTT.

This chain connects TRBV19 to TRBJ2-7; TRBD1 agrees at 10 bases. Looked up from germline, CDR1 is LNHDA and CDR2 is SQIVND (reference sequence). The CDR3 totals 16 residues. V trimming: 4 bases; J trimming: 2 bases; junction bases outside the gene matches: 8. The DNA of the CDR3 is TGTGCCAGTAGTAAGGGGGACAGGGGACTTACCTACGAGCAGTACTTC. It is translated as CASSKGDRGLTYEQYF.

V is TRBV7-2 and J is TRBJ1-5; TRBD1 matches 11 bases. CDR1 and CDR2 from the germline V gene are SGHTA and FQGNSA. J lost 7 bases, V lost 4 bases, and 0 bases had no gene match. The length of the CDR3 is 13 residues. The DNA of the CDR3 is TGTGCCAGCAGCTGGGACAGGGGGCAGCCCCAGCATTTT. Its protein is CASSWDRGQPQHF.

The chain combines TRBV7-9 with TRBJ2-7; TRBD2 matches 9 bases. This CDR3 contains 14 residues. The J segment lost 7 bases and the V segment lost 4 bases, leaving 8 bases of the junction unmatched. Germline V gives CDR1 SEHNR, CDR2 FQNEAQ (reference sequence). The CDR3: CASSSKGSGGEQYF. The CDR3 DNA is TGTGCCAGCAGCTCTAAAGGTAGCGGGGGTGAGCAGTACTTC. The complete variable domain, with remaining parts taken from reference TRBV7-9 and TRBJ2-7, reads DTGVSQNPRHKITKRGQNVTFRCDPISEHNRLYWYRQTLGQGPEFLTYFQNEAQLEKSRLLSDRFSAERPKGSFSTLEIQRTEQGDSAMYLCASSSKGSGGEQYFGPGTRLTVT.

The gene calls are TRBV28 and TRBJ1-1, with 9 bases fitting TRBD1. CDR1 and CDR2 (germline): MDHEN, SYDVKM. This CDR3 has 16 amino acids. The V gene end was trimmed by 8 bases and the J gene end by 3 bases; junction bases not matched to a gene: 13. CDR3 in amino acids: CASGLTGGWADTEAFF. Written as DNA, the CDR3 is TGTGCCAGCGGGTTGACAGGGGGTTGGGCGGACACTGAAGCTTTCTTT.

V is TRBV6-5 and J is TRBJ2-3; TRBD2 might be the D (5 bases). The CDR3 is made up of 16 amino acids. Germline-derived CDR1 and CDR2 are MNHEY and SVGAGI. Trimming took off 4 bases at V and 0 bases at J, with 14 bases between the two ends. The CDR3 DNA sequence: TGTGCCAGCAGTTCGCGAGAGGGCTATAGCACAGATACGCAGTATTTT. Its translation: CASSSREGYSTDTQYF.

The gene calls are TRBV7-8 and TRBJ2-7; 9 bases align to TRBD1. This CDR3 region has 15 residues. Germline lookup yields CDR1 SGHVS and CDR2 FQNEAQ. The ends lost 3 bases at V and 4 bases at J; junction bases unmatched: 7. CDR3 sequence: CASSLLGTGNYEQYF. For the CDR3, the DNA is TGTGCCAGCAGCTTGTTGGGGACAGGGAATTACGAGCAGTACTTC.

The chain carries TRBV28 and TRBJ1-2, with D possibly being TRBD1 (5 bases). CDR3 size: 14 residues. Germline V gene sequence: CDR1 MDHEN, CDR2 SYDVKM. V lost 2 bases, J lost 0 bases, and 7 bases lay in between. The CDR3 protein is CASSLRGSNYGYTF. CDR3 coding DNA: TGTGCCAGCAGTTTAAGGGGTTCTAACTATGGCTACACCTTC.

J is TRBJ2-7 and V is TRBV6-5, with a tentative D call TRBD2 (6 bases). CDR3 length: 15 residues. Germline assignment: CDR1 MNHEY and CDR2 SVGAGI. Trimming left V 6 bases short and J 3 bases short, with 18 bases between. The CDR3 DNA reads as TGTGCCAGCAGGACATCCATGGGGGGTGTCTACGAGCAGTACTTC. Its protein product is CASRTSMGGVYEQYF.

The J gene is TRBJ1-1, the V gene TRBV5-1, with 7 nucleotides matching TRBD1. Per germline, CDR1 SGHRS and CDR2 YFSETQ. V trimming: 5 bases; J trimming: 1 base; junction bases outside the gene matches: 2. CDR3 length: 13 amino acids. The CDR3: CASSRQGNTEAFF. The DNA of the CDR3 is TGCGCCAGCAGTCGACAGGGGAACACTGAAGCTTTCTTT. Looking up the rest from reference TRBV5-1 and TRBJ1-1 gives the full variable domain: KAGVTQTPRYLIKTRGQQVTLSCSPISGHRSVSWYQQTPGQGLQFLFEYFSETQRNKGNFPGRFSGRQFSNSRSEMNVSTLELGDSALYLCASSRQGNTEAFFGQGTRLTVV.

This clone showed up just a few times. V usage is TRBV5-1 and J usage is TRBJ2-7; the D gene is possibly TRBD1 (5 bases). Germline CDR1 SGHRS, CDR2 YFSETQ. The V end was cut by 5 bases, the J end by 2 bases, with 8 bases between. The length of the CDR3 is 12 residues. The CDR3 here is CASRDTTYEQYF. In DNA, the CDR3 is TGCGCCAGCAGGGACACCACCTACGAGCAGTACTTC. Using reference TRBV5-1 and TRBJ2-7 for the parts outside the CDR3, the full variable domain is KAGVTQTPRYLIKTRGQQVTLSCSPISGHRSVSWYQQTPGQGLQFLFEYFSETQRNKGNFPGRFSGRQFSNSRSEMNVSTLELGDSALYLCASRDTTYEQYFGPGTRLTVT.

J is TRBJ1-5 and V is TRBV4-1; the D gene is possibly TRBD1 (5 bases). Germline V gives CDR1 MGHRA, CDR2 YSYEKL. Trimming removed 2 bases at V and 7 bases at J, with 15 bases between. The CDR3 has 15 amino acids. The CDR3 spells CASSQTAGPLQPQHF. In nucleotides, the CDR3 is TGCGCCAGCAGCCAAACAGCAGGGCCCTTACAGCCCCAGCATTTT.

This clone was detected only once. The chain uses TRBV13 and TRBJ1-3; D ambiguous. Trimming cost V 1 base and J 1 base, with 8 bases left between them. Germline-derived CDR1 and CDR2 are PRHDT and FYEKMQ (reference sequence). The CDR3 extends over 15 amino acids. This CDR3 is CASSLVSGSGNTIYF. DNA of the CDR3: TGTGCCAGCAGCTTAGTATCAGGTTCTGGAAACACCATATATTTT.